Detailed here is one T cell receptor (beta chain). Its antigen target is currently unknown. Base qualities are missing; no much larger clone stands one base away. Its CDR3 holds 12 amino acids, cysteine through phenylalanine. The entry retains the CDR3 DNA only, 36 bases that are in frame from base 1. The germline ends are 12 bases apart after V is trimmed by 5 bases and J by 10 bases. Sequences SGHTA (CDR1) and FQGTGA (CDR2) are obtained from the germline V gene. TCR beta CDR3 regions were amplified from RNA transcripts. The first round of RT-PCR for the TCR CDR3 was performed with the HTBI primer set and the Qiagen OneStep RT-PCR kit. The libraries were constructed in a second round of multiplex PCR and then size-selected and purified. Sequencing of the libraries was done on an Illumina HiSeq2000 using paired-end 100 bp reads. Turning to the authors' computational methods: SOAPnuke was used to process the raw data, with reads discarded if the reads contained adapters or uncalled bases, had a mean Phred below 15, or lacked an exact constant-primer or identifier match. High-quality paired reads were merged with COPE v1.2.5, and unique nucleotide sequences were defined as clonotypes. Clonotypes were aligned to IMGT TRBV, TRBD and TRBJ reference segments using MiTCR v1.1. Analysis was restricted to V-J combinations with a frequency above 0.0001, which covered roughly 99% of repertoires. A TCS score was defined as the ratio of F50 (clonal expansion) to E x V (chaos), with BLOSUM62-based TCRdist applied between CDR3 peptides within each V-J. Welch's t-statistics and random forest reduced roughly 540 V-J features to roughly 13, which were used in a naive Bayes classifier (R e1071). Thyroid-blood repertoire similarity was quantified with the Morisita-Horn index. Clones were called with MiXCR by TCRdb after fastp trimmed the public reads at Q25, and only in-frame beta chains were retained. Rows with one shared CDR3 protein collapse into an entry with the most common genes and DNA. The authors' filters were not applied to this entry. Across this sample there are a few hundred thousand distinct CDR3 sequences, with more than 45% seen only once. Roughly 7.7% of the sample is taken by the ten largest.

This sample is drawn from a study of T cells in Graves' hyperthyroidism and ophthalmopathy (dated by TCRdb to the late 2010s). About the investigation overall: TCR V-J signatures able to tell the groups apart were searched for in a discovery cohort of 90 to 100 patients, of whom around 42 had Graves' ophthalmopathy and 55 to 65 had stable Graves' hyperthyroidism. Prospective prediction of ophthalmopathy was tested in an independent validation cohort of approximately 19 hyperthyroidism patients and 15 to 17 patients who later progressed to ophthalmopathy. The roughly 100 discovery patients were randomly divided into training and test sets at a 7:3 ratio. The study also compared thyroid tissue and blood T-cell repertoires from five or six Graves' hyperthyroidism patients. After blood sampling, hyperthyroidism patients were treated with methimazole at a starting dose of 30 mg daily, and ophthalmopathy patients were treated with high-dose intravenous methylprednisolone. TCR Vbeta CDR3 sequencing of 135 peripheral blood samples (approximately 44 ophthalmopathy, approximately 80 hyperthyroidism and roughly 17 progressor patients) is reported in the paper. The full study reports these points: Ophthalmopathy was separated from stable hyperthyroidism by a 13 V-J signature model, with over 85% sensitivity and roughly 81% specificity obtained in cross-validation and 80%/75% obtained in testing. Sample size was not statistically predetermined, and investigators were not blinded to group allocation. In validation, the model predicted progression to ophthalmopathy with around 71% sensitivity and about 73% specificity, a median of 6.5 months before onset. Most expanded thyroid clonotypes (frequency above 0.001) were also found in blood, which suggests that blood repertoires may mirror thyroid immune responses.

Graves' hyperthyroidism was defined as stable when no progression to ophthalmopathy occurred over 18 months of follow-up. The hyperthyroidism patients were between 18 and 65 years old and newly diagnosed, with a disease duration of less than 2 months. Patients with uncontrolled infections, other autoimmune diseases, pregnancy or lactation were excluded. Diagnoses relied on clinical symptoms, serum thyroxine and TRAb, thyroid ultrasound and orbital computed tomography. Trizol reagent was used to extract total RNA, and RNA quality was then checked on an Agilent 2100 Bioanalyzer. The V and J segments used are TRBV7-3 and TRBJ2-1, with no confidently assigned D gene. The sequencing input was peripheral blood or thyroid tissue (not recorded which). The receptor was derived from a woman under 30 with Graves' hyperthyroidism. The CDR3: CASSPDTEEQFF. The DNA reads TGTGCCAGCAGCCCTGACACCGAGGAGCAGTTCTTC.